This entry lists 12 T cell receptor beta chains sequenced from one sample in a study of blood T cell repertoires in COVID-19. TCRdb's table, derived via immunoSEQ multiplex PCR, lists solely in-frame clones and lacks some. The sample yields 50,000 or so clones, 70% to 90% seen once. Sequenced material: peripheral blood. The receptors were sampled from an elderly man with acute or convalescent COVID-19.

V and J are TRBV5-4 and TRBJ1-1; D uncertain. Trimming took off 4 bases at V and 1 base at J, with 11 bases between the two ends. Germline V gives CDR1 SGHNT, CDR2 YYREEE (reference sequence). This CDR3 contains 14 residues. DNA for the CDR3: TGTGCCAGCAGCGCTCTAGGCCAGAACACTGAAGCTTTCTTT. Translated, it gives CASSALGQNTEAFF.

J is TRBJ2-7 and V is TRBV27; 8 bases are a match to TRBD1. This CDR3 has 17 residues. With 1 base clipped from V and 0 bases from J, the junction kept 8 bases outside the gene matches. Germline V gene lookup returns CDR1 MNHEY and CDR2 SMNVEV (reference sequence). The CDR3 DNA sequence: TGTGCCAGCAGTTTATTGCTTCGACAGGGGCGCTCCTACGAGCAGTACTTC. As protein: CASSLLLRQGRSYEQYF.

The chain combines TRBV5-6 with TRBJ2-7, with a possible D match to TRBD1 (5 bases). This CDR3 comprises 15 residues. Germline CDR1 SGHDT, CDR2 YYEEEE. The germline V and J ends were trimmed by 0 bases and 2 bases, with 12 bases remaining between them. The chain's CDR3 is CASSLAGFPPYEQYF. The DNA for the CDR3 is TGTGCCAGCAGCTTGGCAGGGTTCCCTCCCTACGAGCAGTACTTC. Filled out from reference TRBV5-6 and TRBJ2-7, the complete variable domain reads DAGVTQSPTHLIKTRGQQVTLRCSPKSGHDTVSWYQQALGQGPQFIFQYYEEEERQRGNFPDRFSGHQFPNYSSELNVNALLLGDSALYLCASSLAGFPPYEQYFGPGTRLTVT.

The chain employs TRBV14 and TRBJ2-7; 7 bases are shared with TRBD1. Germline V CDR1 and CDR2: SGHDN, FVKESK. The CDR3 consists of 15 residues. The trim removed 4 bases at V and 1 base at J, leaving 7 bases unmatched. CDR3 region: CASSRRQGRSYEQYF. The DNA for the CDR3 is TGTGCCAGCAGCCGCAGACAGGGTAGGTCCTACGAGCAGTACTTC.

This sequence joins TRBV7-2 and TRBJ2-7, with D perhaps matching TRBD1 (5 bases). Germline CDR1 SGHTA, CDR2 FQGNSA. The ends were cut back, 5 bases at V and 0 bases at J, with 11 bases in the middle. This CDR3 spans 14 amino acids. For the CDR3, the DNA is TGTGCCAGCAGCGGCGACAGTAGCTCCTACGAGCAGTACTTC. Translation gives CASSGDSSSYEQYF.

The sample holds one count of this clone. The chain employs TRBV5-1 and TRBJ2-5; TRBD1 aligns across 12 bases. This CDR3 spans 15 amino acids. With V trimmed by 4 bases and J by 4 bases, 5 bases remained unmatched. The germline V gene encodes CDR1 SGHRS and CDR2 YFSETQ. As DNA, the CDR3 is TGCGCCAGCAGCCGGGGACAGGGGGCAGGAGAGACCCAGTACTTC. It translates to CASSRGQGAGETQYF.

V usage is TRBV9 and J usage is TRBJ1-1, with TRBD1 identical over 7 bases. Trimming removed 4 bases from V and 3 bases from J; junction bases left unmatched: 3. Germline V gene data show CDR1 as SGDLS and CDR2 as YYNGEE. The CDR3 spans 13 residues. The CDR3 DNA sequence: TGTGCCAGCAGCCTCACAGGGGACACTGAAGCTTTCTTT. Translated: CASSLTGDTEAFF.

The chain employs TRBV19 and TRBJ1-1, with TRBD1 as a possible D gene (5 bases). Trimming left V 5 bases short and J 3 bases short, with 10 bases between. The CDR3 runs to 13 residues. Germline CDR1 LNHDA, CDR2 SQIVND (reference sequence). CDR3 sequence reads: CASSFTGYTEAFF. For the CDR3, the DNA is TGTGCCAGTAGTTTTACAGGTTACACTGAAGCTTTCTTT.

This chain joins TRBV2 and TRBJ1-1; 7 positions match TRBD1. With 2 bases clipped from V and 10 bases from J, the junction kept 7 bases outside the gene matches. Germline CDR1 and CDR2: SNHLY and FYNNEI. The length of the CDR3 is 13 residues. The DNA for the CDR3 is TGTGCCAGCAGTGAACTTGCTCGACAGGGAGCTTTCTTT. Its protein is CASSELARQGAFF.

CDR3 in amino acids: CAWSVFGNTEAFF. The CDR3 DNA is TGTGCCTGGAGTGTATTCGGGAACACTGAAGCTTTCTTT. The chain uses TRBV30 and TRBJ1-1; no firm D call. The V gene's germline CDR1 is GTSNPN and CDR2 SVGIG (reference sequence). Trimming left V 0 bases short and J 1 base short, with 6 bases between. The CDR3 loop spans 13 amino acids.

V gene TRBV29-1 combines with J gene TRBJ2-2; 7 nucleotides align to TRBD2. Germline V lookup: CDR1 SQVTM, CDR2 ANQGSEA. The trim removed 7 bases at V and 12 bases at J, leaving 8 bases unmatched. The CDR3 loop spans 11 amino acids. The CDR3 DNA is TGCAGCGCTGATGGGGGGGAGAAGCTGTTTTTT. Translated: CSADGGEKLFF.

This sequence joins TRBV6-5 and TRBJ1-3; 8 nucleotides match TRBD1. This CDR3 contains 15 residues. V lost 5 bases to trimming and J lost 2 bases; unmatched junction nucleotides: 5. Germline loops: CDR1 MNHEY, CDR2 SVGAGI. The CDR3 sequence is CASSPQGVAGNTIYF. In nucleotides, the CDR3 is TGTGCCAGCAGTCCACAGGGGGTGGCTGGAAACACCATATATTTT.